This T cell receptor beta chain was sequenced in a study of blood T cells in healthy people across ages. Overall study context: About one barcoded beta molecule was captured per two T cells (by template switching). Whole-study findings and limits: Because sorting was not performed, PBMCs prevented conclusive naive versus antigen-experienced comparison.

V lost 1 base and J 11 bases, leaving 13 bases between the germline ends. The CDR3 spans 12 residues. Germline loops: CDR1 SQVTM, CDR2 ANQGSEA. As to this clonotype: Antigen specificity is unknown.

The authors ran a second PCR of about 7 to 11 cycles using a sample-barcoded 5' primer and a J-beta primer mix. Each CDR3 protein gets one entry after TCRdb re-called the 5' RACE reads with MiXCR. The sample holds approximately 800,000 distinct CDR3 sequences, roughly 25% seen once. The data were also submitted as part of a second study, on T cells of mothers and their children.

The sequence was collected from a boy aged 10-17 years in good health. The specimen was blood. This rearrangement joins TRBV29-1 to TRBJ2-3; maybe TRBD1 (5 bases). The DNA of the CDR3 is TGCAGCGTTGAAGGTATAGGGGCTGGGCAGTATTTT. Protein sequence: CSVEGIGAGQYF.